This T cell receptor beta chain emerged from a study of T cell responses to AZD1222 COVID-19 vaccine. Findings and limits, study-wide: Donors were mostly white British, more females; clonal diversity possibly underestimated.

On this clone itself: Its antigen is currently unknown.

TCRdb's copy holds only in-frame clones and misses some; the assay was immunoSEQ multiplex PCR. The table includes some 110,000 clones, 89% detected once. This CDR3 spans 14 amino acids. V lost 3 bases, J lost 4 bases, and 9 bases lay in between. From germline, CDR1 is MDHEN and CDR2 SYDVKM. This receptor was identified in an adult in good health. This specimen consisted of peripheral blood, obtained on day 0 of AZD1222 vaccination. The chain combines TRBV28 with TRBJ2-2, with unresolved D. The CDR3 DNA follows: TGTGCCAGCAGTTTCGAGTTCGGCACCGGGGAGCTGTTTTTT. Encoded protein: CASSFEFGTGELFF.